Shown below are 10 T cell receptor beta chains from a single sample sequenced in a study of shared clonotypes between healthy human individuals. Clones were sequenced by immunoSEQ multiplex PCR, and TCRdb holds only the in-frame ones, with some missing. The table includes roughly 2.4 million clones, approximately 96% detected once. The sequenced sample was naive CD4+ T cells sorted from blood. The subset is: CD45RA+ positively selected. These receptors all stem from a man aged 18 to 29 in good health.

The V gene is TRBV7-9, the J gene TRBJ1-4, with D unresolved. CDR3 length: 14 amino acids. The V gene lost 7 bases and the J gene lost 4 bases, with 13 bases spanning the gap. Germline values: CDR1 SEHNR, CDR2 FQNEAQ (reference sequence). The CDR3 protein is CASKRAAFNEKLFF. For the CDR3, the DNA is TGTGCCAGCAAGCGGGCCGCGTTTAATGAAAAACTGTTTTTT.

This chain connects TRBV2 to TRBJ2-2; a weak D match, TRBD1 (6 bases). The germline V gene has CDR1 SNHLY and CDR2 FYNNEI. CDR3 length: 14 amino acids. The V and J ends lost 6 bases and 3 bases respectively, with 11 bases between them. CDR3 in DNA: TGTGCCAGCAGGAGGGGGATTGACACCGGGGAGCTGTTTTTT. Translation: CASRRGIDTGELFF. Full variable domain (outside the CDR3, taken from reference TRBV2 and TRBJ2-2): EPEVTQTPSHQVTQMGQEVILRCVPISNHLYFYWYRQILGQKVEFLVSFYNNEISEKSEIFDDQFSVERPDGSNFTLKIRSTKLEDSAMYFCASRRGIDTGELFFGEGSRLTVL.

The V and J genes are TRBV2 and TRBJ2-5, with D unresolved. Deletions cut 7 bases from V and 0 bases from J, with 9 bases between. This CDR3 has 13 residues. Per germline, CDR1 SNHLY and CDR2 FYNNEI. The DNA of the CDR3 is TGTGCCAGCAAAATTGAGTACCAAGAGACCCAGTACTTC. This gives the protein CASKIEYQETQYF.

The chain joins TRBV5-4 to TRBJ1-4; 9 bases fit TRBD1. There are 16 residues in the CDR3. In germline, CDR1 is SGHNT, CDR2 YYREEE (reference sequence). The V and J ends lost 4 bases and 3 bases, in that order; junction bases with no gene match: 7. The CDR3 DNA sequence: TGTGCCAGCAGCCCGGACAGGGGTACACCTAATGAAAAACTGTTTTTT. Translating it yields CASSPDRGTPNEKLFF.

The chain is built from TRBV18 and TRBJ1-4; the D gene is possibly TRBD1 (5 bases). Germline assignment: CDR1 KGHSH and CDR2 LQKENI. This CDR3 spans 15 amino acids. Trimming removed 3 bases from V and 4 bases from J, with 12 bases in between. CDR3 coding DNA: TGTGCCAGCTCACCCGGGGCAGGGCTTAATGAAAAACTGTTTTTT. Translation: CASSPGAGLNEKLFF.

The J gene is TRBJ1-2, the V gene TRBV18, with 8 bases aligning to TRBD1. The CDR3 is 16 residues long. The V segment lost 3 bases and the J segment 3 bases; nucleotides outside the gene matches: 9. Germline V gene lookup returns CDR1 KGHSH and CDR2 LQKENI. The CDR3 coding sequence is TGTGCCAGCTCACCCGACAGGGGATCTGAGGACTATGGCTACACCTTC. Translating gives CASSPDRGSEDYGYTF.

This chain joins TRBV5-1 and TRBJ1-3, with D perhaps TRBD1 (6 bases). Germline CDR1 reads SGHRS; CDR2 reads YFSETQ. The CDR3 is 14 amino acids. V lost 4 bases to trimming and J lost 3 bases, with 11 bases between them. CDR3 sequence (DNA): TGCGCCAGCAGCACTACAGGGCTTGGAAACACCATATATTTT. Translated: CASSTTGLGNTIYF.

The J gene is TRBJ2-2, the V gene TRBV27; unclear D gene. Germline assignment: CDR1 MNHEY and CDR2 SMNVEV (reference sequence). The CDR3 contains 14 residues. V was pared by 6 bases and J by 4 bases, with 12 bases between. The CDR3 region has the DNA TGTGCCAGCAGGCGATATGGCTCCACCGGGGAGCTGTTTTTT. This translates into CASRRYGSTGELFF.

Concerning this clone itself: The same CDR3 is also encoded by other DNA sequences in this sample. The chain joins TRBV6-5 to TRBJ2-2; D might be TRBD1 or TRBD2, each matching 5 bases. This CDR3 comprises 14 residues. CDR1 and CDR2 from the germline V gene are MNHEY and SVGAGI. V dropped 6 bases and J dropped 5 bases, with 13 bases sitting between them. The DNA for the CDR3 is TGTGCCAGCAGCCGTGGGGACCGGACCGGGGAGCTGTTTTTT. This gives the protein CASSRGDRTGELFF.

The chain carries TRBV7-6 and TRBJ2-5, with D possibly being TRBD2 (7 bases). Germline values: CDR1 SGHVS, CDR2 FNYEAQ. This CDR3 comprises 16 residues. Trimming removed 2 bases at V and 3 bases at J, with 16 bases between. The CDR3 region has the DNA TGTGCCAGCAGCTTATTTGAGGGGGAGGGGGAAGAGACCCAGTACTTC. Amino acid sequence: CASSLFEGEGEETQYF.